This TCR beta chain was captured in a study of blood T cell repertoires in COVID-19 (dated by TCRdb to 2018 to 2021). Study-wide context: Samples covering the acute and convalescent phases of COVID-19 were provided by collaborators in the United States, Italy and Spain. The repertoires were released in a freely available public database meant as a resource for research on the immune response to SARS-CoV-2. The samples were drawn from the first 160 participants of the ongoing ImmuneRACE study and from 1,254 subjects provided by 6 global collaborators. Subjects who had been exposed to COVID-19, were actively infected with it, or had recovered from it provided the deeply sampled blood TCRbeta repertoires that made up the dataset. Sample metadata almost always included a de-identified subject ID, COVID-19 status, age in years and sex. The material from the prospective study consisted of cDNA or gDNA derived from T cells, B-cell-depleted T cells, or PBMCs. Where HLA class I and class II types were available, the types were taken from metadata supplied by the sample provider, not from assay-based typing.

This clone was counted a few times. There is no known antigen for this receptor. No base-level quality is on record; no much larger clone is a single base apart. What the authors observed across the whole study: How much clinical and demographic metadata was included differed by source and by participant, and the metadata was provided uncurated.

According to the germline V gene, CDR1 reads SNHLY and CDR2 reads FYNNEI. The cysteine opens and the phenylalanine closes a CDR3 of 15 amino acids. The CDR3 DNA has 45 bases and is translated from base 1. From V the trimming removes 3 bases and from J it removes 6 bases, while the gene matches leave 6 bases of the junction unaccounted for. TCRbeta CDR3 regions were amplified from genomic DNA using the immunoSEQ Assay, a bias-controlled multiplex PCR. From the authors' description of their analysis: Within the assay, amplification of reference gene primers was used to estimate how many nucleated cells each sample contained. To quantify the absolute abundance of each unique TCRbeta CDR3 rearrangement, sequence reads were collapsed and filtered. For each sample, productive Simpson clonality was calculated by taking the square root of Simpson's diversity index across productive rearrangements. This is the immuneACCESS table as TCRdb keeps it, with only in-frame sequences that have V and J called. A part of the clones is gone; compared with another copy, unresolved V genes explain less than half, and the rest is unexplained. V and J calls and clone size are those listed in that table; D and trimming were worked out from the DNA. The sample table shows approximately 210,000 clones, and 83% are seen once. Clones ranked in the top ten supply under 3.5% of the sample.

Collaborating institutions collected whole blood in K2EDTA tubes following their own protocols. For TCRbeta analysis, collaborators shipped samples in one of three forms: frozen whole blood, isolated PBMCs, or DNA extracted from either of those sample types. Specimen: peripheral blood. The chain joins TRBV2 to TRBJ2-3; 10 middle bases align to TRBD2. This clonotype was sampled from a man aged 50 to 59 with active or convalescent COVID-19. In nucleotides, the sequence is TGTGCCAGCAGTGAGCTAGCGGGAGTCGGGGATACGCAGTATTTT. Its protein is CASSELAGVGDTQYF.